Sequencing of this TCR beta chain was carried out in a study of OX40 agonist ivuxolimab in advanced cancers. The CDR3 has 13 residues. The germline V gene has CDR1 SGHRS and CDR2 YFSETQ. Deletions cut 7 bases from V and 2 bases from J, with 12 bases between. This table comes from immunoSEQ multiplex PCR, and its TCRdb copy is limited to in-frame clones, with some not included. Here the sample spans approximately 80,000 clones, approximately 92% being singletons. The sequence came from an adult with an advanced solid tumor such as melanoma, head and neck, liver or kidney cancer. V and J are TRBV5-1 and TRBJ1-2; D remains unclear. Sequencing used CD4+ or CD8+ T cells sorted from blood, obtained in a trial of the OX40 agonist ivuxolimab. The CDR3 region has the DNA TGCGCCAGCGGGCGCGACACAAACTATGGCTACACCTTC. The encoded protein is CASGRDTNYGYTF.